The rows below give T cell receptor beta chains drawn from one sample of a study of shared clonotypes between healthy human individuals. Using immunoSEQ multiplex PCR, the repertoire was profiled, and TCRdb retains in-frame clones only, with some absent. The sample lists around 2,000,000 clones; 95% were seen once. The source material was naive CD4+ T cells sorted from blood. All receptors come from a young man in good health. Both conserved end residues are part of each CDR3. The order of the fields is CDR3 DNA, CDR3 protein, V gene, J gene, clone size, D gene. The D gene is left open where the match is weak. A clone size is listed for some rows: how often the clone was seen (once, few, many), or a class if it is expanded.

TGTGCCAGCAGCTATGAATCTAGCGGGGGTTTCTACGAGCAGTACTTC,CASSYESSGGFYEQYF,TRBV11-2,TRBJ2-7,-,TRBD2
TGTGCCAGCAGTCGGCAAGAGACCCAGTACTTC,CASSRQETQYF,TRBV28,TRBJ2-5,-,-
TGCGCCAGCAGCAGCGGGACATCCAGCTACGAGCAGTACTTC,CASSSGTSSYEQYF,TRBV5-1,TRBJ2-7,-,-
TGTGCCAGCAGTTTATCGCGGCACGGATTCTACGAGCAGTACTTC,CASSLSRHGFYEQYF,TRBV27,TRBJ2-7,-,-
TGTGCCAGCAGTCGAAGCGGGACTAGCGGGTACGAGCAGTACTTC,CASSRSGTSGYEQYF,TRBV19,TRBJ2-7,once,TRBD2
TGTGCCAGCAGTCGGACTAGCGGGGGTAGCTATACGCAGTATTTT,CASSRTSGGSYTQYF,TRBV28,TRBJ2-3,-,TRBD2
TGTGCCAGCAGGGGTACGGGACAGATAAACACTGAAGCTTTCTTT,CASRGTGQINTEAFF,TRBV5-6,TRBJ1-1,-,TRBD1
TGTGCCAGCAGGACCGCACAGGGGCCTGGAAACACCATATATTTT,CASRTAQGPGNTIYF,TRBV6-6,TRBJ1-3,-,TRBD1
TGTGCCAGCAGCTTAGATAGCCTAGCGGGTGCCTACGAGCAGTACTTC,CASSLDSLAGAYEQYF,TRBV11-2,TRBJ2-7,-,TRBD2
TGTGCCAGCAGTGAAGCCCCAGGGCCCTTTAATGAAAAACTGTTTTTT,CASSEAPGPFNEKLFF,TRBV6-1,TRBJ1-4,-,-
TGTGCCAGCAGCCGAGGGGAAAGCTACGAGCAGTACTTC,CASSRGESYEQYF,TRBV4-2,TRBJ2-7,-,-
TGTGCCAGCAGTGAAGGGACAGGTGCCTACGAGCAGTACTTC,CASSEGTGAYEQYF,TRBV6-1,TRBJ2-7,-,TRBD1
TGTGCCAGCAGCTCCCGTGCGGATGGAAACACCATATATTTT,CASSSRADGNTIYF,TRBV7-6,TRBJ1-3,-,-
TGTGCCAGCAGCTGGACAGGGGGCGCCGGCTATGGCTACACCTTC,CASSWTGGAGYGYTF,TRBV5-4,TRBJ1-2,-,TRBD1
TGTGCCAGCAGCCAGATGAGTCTCGGAAACACTGAAGCTTTCTTT,CASSQMSLGNTEAFF,TRBV6-5,TRBJ1-1,once,-